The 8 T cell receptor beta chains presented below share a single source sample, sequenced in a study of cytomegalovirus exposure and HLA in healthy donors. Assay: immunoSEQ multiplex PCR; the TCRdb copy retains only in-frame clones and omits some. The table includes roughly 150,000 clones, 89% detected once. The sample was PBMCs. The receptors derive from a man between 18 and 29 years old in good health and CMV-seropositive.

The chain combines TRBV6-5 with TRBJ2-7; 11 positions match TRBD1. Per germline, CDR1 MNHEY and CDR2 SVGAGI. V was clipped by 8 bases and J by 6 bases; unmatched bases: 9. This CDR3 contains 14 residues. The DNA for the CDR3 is TGTGCCAGCGGCCGGGGAGGGACAGGGGGCGAGCAGTACTTC. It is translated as CASGRGGTGGEQYF.

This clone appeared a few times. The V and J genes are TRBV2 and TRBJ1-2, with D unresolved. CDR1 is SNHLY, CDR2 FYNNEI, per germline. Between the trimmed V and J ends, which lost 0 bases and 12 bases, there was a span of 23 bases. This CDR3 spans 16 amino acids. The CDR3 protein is CASSEAPGVGGLSDTF. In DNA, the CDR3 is TGTGCCAGCAGTGAAGCACCGGGAGTCGGAGGTCTTTCGGACACCTTC.

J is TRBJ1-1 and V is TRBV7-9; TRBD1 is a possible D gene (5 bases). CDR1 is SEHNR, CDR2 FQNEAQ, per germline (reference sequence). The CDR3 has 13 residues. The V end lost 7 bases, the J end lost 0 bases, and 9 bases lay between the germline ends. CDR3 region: CASKTAMNTEAFF. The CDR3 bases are TGTGCCAGCAAGACAGCCATGAACACTGAAGCTTTCTTT.

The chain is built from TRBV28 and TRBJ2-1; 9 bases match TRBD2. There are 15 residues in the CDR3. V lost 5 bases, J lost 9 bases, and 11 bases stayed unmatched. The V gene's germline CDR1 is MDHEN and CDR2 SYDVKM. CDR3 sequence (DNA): TGTGCCAGCAGTACGATTGGCGGGAGGGGGGGTGAGCAGTTCTTC. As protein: CASSTIGGRGGEQFF.

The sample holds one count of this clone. CDR3 protein: CASRSPGVGERAYEQYF. In nucleotides, the CDR3 is TGTGCCAGCAGATCACCCGGGGTCGGGGAGAGGGCCTACGAGCAGTACTTC. This chain links TRBV11-2 with TRBJ2-7; TRBD2 is a possible D gene (5 bases). The germline V and J ends were trimmed by 6 bases and 2 bases, with 23 bases remaining between them. This CDR3 has 17 residues. Germline CDR1 and CDR2: SGHAT and FQNNGV.

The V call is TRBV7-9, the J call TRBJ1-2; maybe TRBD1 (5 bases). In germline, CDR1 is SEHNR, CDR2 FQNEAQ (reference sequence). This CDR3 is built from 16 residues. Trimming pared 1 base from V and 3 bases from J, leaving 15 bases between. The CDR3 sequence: CASSLVAWQGDYGYTF. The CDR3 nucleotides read TGTGCCAGCAGCTTAGTAGCTTGGCAGGGTGACTATGGCTACACCTTC.

The CDR3 nucleotides are TGTGCCAGCAGCTTAGAACTAGCGGGAGGTCAGTACTTC. It encodes CASSLELAGGQYF. V gene TRBV7-2 combines with J gene TRBJ2-4; 12 nucleotides agree with TRBD2. This CDR3 is built from 13 residues. In germline, CDR1 is SGHTA, CDR2 FQGNSA. V dropped 1 base and J dropped 12; count of bases not matched to a gene: 1.

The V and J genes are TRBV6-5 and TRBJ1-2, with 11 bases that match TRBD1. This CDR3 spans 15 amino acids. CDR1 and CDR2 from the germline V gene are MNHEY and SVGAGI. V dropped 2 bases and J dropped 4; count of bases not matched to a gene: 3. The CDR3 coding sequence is TGTGCCAGCAGTTACGGACAGGGGGCGACCTATGGCTACACCTTC. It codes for CASSYGQGATYGYTF.